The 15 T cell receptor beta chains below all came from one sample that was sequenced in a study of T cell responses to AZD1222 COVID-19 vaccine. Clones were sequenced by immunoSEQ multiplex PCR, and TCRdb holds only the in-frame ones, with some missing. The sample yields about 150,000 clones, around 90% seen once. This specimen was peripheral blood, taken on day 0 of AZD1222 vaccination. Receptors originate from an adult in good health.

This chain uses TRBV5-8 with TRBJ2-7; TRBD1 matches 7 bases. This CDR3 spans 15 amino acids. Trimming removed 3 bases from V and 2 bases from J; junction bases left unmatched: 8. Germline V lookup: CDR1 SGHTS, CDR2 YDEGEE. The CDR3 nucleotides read TGTGCCAGCAGCTACGCCGGGACAGCCGCCTACGAGCAGTACTTC. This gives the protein CASSYAGTAAYEQYF.

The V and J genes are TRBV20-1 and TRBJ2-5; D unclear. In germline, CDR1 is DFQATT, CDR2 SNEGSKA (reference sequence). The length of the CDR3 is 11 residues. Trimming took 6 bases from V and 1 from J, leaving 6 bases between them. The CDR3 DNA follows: TGCAGTGCCCCGTCCCAAGAGACCCAGTACTTC. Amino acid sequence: CSAPSQETQYF.

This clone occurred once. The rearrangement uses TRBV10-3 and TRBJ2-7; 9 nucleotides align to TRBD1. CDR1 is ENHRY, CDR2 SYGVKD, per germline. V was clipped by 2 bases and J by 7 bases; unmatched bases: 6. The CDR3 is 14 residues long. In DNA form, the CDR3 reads TGTGCCATCAGTGAGGACAGGGGGGTTTGGGAGCAGTACTTC. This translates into CAISEDRGVWEQYF.

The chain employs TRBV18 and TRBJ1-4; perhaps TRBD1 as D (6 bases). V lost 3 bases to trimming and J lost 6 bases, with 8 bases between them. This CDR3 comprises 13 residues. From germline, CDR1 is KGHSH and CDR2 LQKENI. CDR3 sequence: CASSPRTDEKLFF. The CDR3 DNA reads TGTGCCAGCTCACCCAGGACAGATGAAAAACTGTTTTTT.

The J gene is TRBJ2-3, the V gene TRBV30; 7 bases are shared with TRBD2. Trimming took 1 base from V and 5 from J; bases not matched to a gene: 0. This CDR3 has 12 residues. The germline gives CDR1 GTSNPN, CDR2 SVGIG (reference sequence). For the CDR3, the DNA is TGTGCCTGGAGTGCGGGAGGAGATACGCAGTATTTT. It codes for CAWSAGGDTQYF.

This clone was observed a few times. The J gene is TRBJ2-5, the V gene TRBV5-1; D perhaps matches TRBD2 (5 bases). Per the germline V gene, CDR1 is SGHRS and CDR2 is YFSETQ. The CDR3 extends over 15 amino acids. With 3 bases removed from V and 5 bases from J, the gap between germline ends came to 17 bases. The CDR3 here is CASSSSAVGVETQYF. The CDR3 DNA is TGCGCCAGCAGCTCTTCAGCGGTCGGGGTGGAGACCCAGTACTTC. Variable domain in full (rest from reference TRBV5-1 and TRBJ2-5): KAGVTQTPRYLIKTRGQQVTLSCSPISGHRSVSWYQQTPGQGLQFLFEYFSETQRNKGNFPGRFSGRQFSNSRSEMNVSTLELGDSALYLCASSSSAVGVETQYFGPGTRLLVL.

DNA of the CDR3: TGTGCCAGTAGTATGAGCGGGGGGCGGTCTTCCAACTATGGCTACACCTTC. It yields the protein CASSMSGGRSSNYGYTF. The chain links TRBV19 to TRBJ1-2; D might be TRBD1 (6 bases). This CDR3 region has 17 residues. Per germline, CDR1 LNHDA and CDR2 SQIVND (reference sequence). V dropped 3 bases and J dropped 2 bases, with 19 bases sitting between them.

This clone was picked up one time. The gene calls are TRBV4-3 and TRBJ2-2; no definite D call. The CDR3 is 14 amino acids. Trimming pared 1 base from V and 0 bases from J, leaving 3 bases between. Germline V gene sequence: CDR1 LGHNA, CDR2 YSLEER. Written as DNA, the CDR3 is TGCGCCAGCAGCCAAGGACCGAACACCGGGGAGCTGTTTTTT. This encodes CASSQGPNTGELFF.

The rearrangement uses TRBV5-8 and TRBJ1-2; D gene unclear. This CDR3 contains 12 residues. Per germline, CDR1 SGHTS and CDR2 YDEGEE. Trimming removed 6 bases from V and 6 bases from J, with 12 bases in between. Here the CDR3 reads CASTPGNDGYTF. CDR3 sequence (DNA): TGTGCCAGCACCCCGGGTAATGATGGCTACACCTTC.

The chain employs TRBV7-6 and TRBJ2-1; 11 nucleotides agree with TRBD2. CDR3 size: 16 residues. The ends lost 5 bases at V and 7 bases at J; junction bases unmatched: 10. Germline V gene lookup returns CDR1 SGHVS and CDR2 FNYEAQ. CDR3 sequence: CASSRITSGSRNEQFF. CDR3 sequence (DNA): TGTGCCAGCAGCCGGATAACTAGCGGGAGTCGGAATGAGCAGTTCTTC.

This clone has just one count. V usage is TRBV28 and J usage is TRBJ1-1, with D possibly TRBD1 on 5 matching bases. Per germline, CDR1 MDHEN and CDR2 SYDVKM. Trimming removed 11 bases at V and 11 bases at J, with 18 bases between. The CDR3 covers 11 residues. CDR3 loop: CAGGEGRRAFF. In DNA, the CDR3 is TGTGCCGGGGGTGAAGGACGTAGGGCTTTCTTT.

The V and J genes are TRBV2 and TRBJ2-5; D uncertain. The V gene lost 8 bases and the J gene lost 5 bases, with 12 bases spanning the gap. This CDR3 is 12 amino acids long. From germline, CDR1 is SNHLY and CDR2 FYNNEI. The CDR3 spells CASSWLGETQYF. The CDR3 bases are TGTGCCAGCTCTTGGCTAGGGGAGACCCAGTACTTC.

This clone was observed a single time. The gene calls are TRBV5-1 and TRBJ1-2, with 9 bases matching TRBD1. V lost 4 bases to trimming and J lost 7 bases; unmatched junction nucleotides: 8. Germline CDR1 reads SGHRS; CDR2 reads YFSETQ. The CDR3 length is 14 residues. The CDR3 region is CASSPGQGSFGYTF. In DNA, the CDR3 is TGCGCCAGCAGCCCCGGACAGGGGTCTTTTGGCTACACCTTC.

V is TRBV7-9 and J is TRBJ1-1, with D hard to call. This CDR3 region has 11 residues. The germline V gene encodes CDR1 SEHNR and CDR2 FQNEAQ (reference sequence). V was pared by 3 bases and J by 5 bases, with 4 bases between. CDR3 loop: CASSLSTEAFF. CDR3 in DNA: TGTGCCAGCAGCTTGAGTACTGAAGCTTTCTTT. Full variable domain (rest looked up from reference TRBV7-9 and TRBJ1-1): DTGVSQNPRHKITKRGQNVTFRCDPISEHNRLYWYRQTLGQGPEFLTYFQNEAQLEKSRLLSDRFSAERPKGSFSTLEIQRTEQGDSAMYLCASSLSTEAFFGQGTRLTVV.

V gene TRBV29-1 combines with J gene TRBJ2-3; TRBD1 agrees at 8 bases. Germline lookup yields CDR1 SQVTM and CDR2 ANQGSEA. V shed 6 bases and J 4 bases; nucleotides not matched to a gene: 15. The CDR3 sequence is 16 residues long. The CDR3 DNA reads TGCAGCGTGGACAAGTACGGGACAGGATTGGCAGATACGCAGTATTTT. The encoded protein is CSVDKYGTGLADTQYF.